Shown below are 8 T cell receptor beta chains from a single sample sequenced in a study of cytotoxic CD8 clonotypes in ibrutinib-treated CLL. Clones were read by immunoSEQ multiplex PCR, and TCRdb kept only the in-frame ones, dropping some. This table holds approximately 120,000 clones, around 84% found once. Source: PBMCs, taken after 24 months of ibrutinib treatment. These receptors all come from a human donor with chronic lymphocytic leukemia.

This clone was observed a few times. V gene TRBV7-8 combines with J gene TRBJ1-6; 10 bases are shared with TRBD1. Trimming removed 6 bases from V and 10 bases from J; junction bases left unmatched: 6. Germline CDR1 SGHVS, CDR2 FQNEAQ. The CDR3 extends over 14 amino acids. CDR3 loop: CASRSGQGWSPLHF. CDR3 nucleotides: TGTGCCAGCAGATCGGGACAGGGGTGGTCACCCCTCCACTTT.

The table lists this clone with a count of one. In DNA form, the CDR3 reads TGCGCCAGCAGCTTGGGTGCGGGGGCAAACTCCTACGAGCAGTACTTC. It translates to CASSLGAGANSYEQYF. The chain recombines TRBV5-1 with TRBJ2-7; the D gene is possibly TRBD2 (7 bases). Trimming took 0 bases from V and 0 from J, leaving 13 bases between them. The CDR3 sequence is 16 residues long. The germline V gene encodes CDR1 SGHRS and CDR2 YFSETQ.

V gene TRBV6-5 combines with J gene TRBJ2-2; D is undetermined. Trimming took off 6 bases at V and 0 bases at J, with 11 bases between the two ends. Germline-derived CDR1 and CDR2 are MNHEY and SVGAGI. CDR3 length: 15 amino acids. CDR3 sequence reads: CASSPRQANTGELFF. The CDR3 region has the DNA TGTGCCAGCAGCCCCCGGCAGGCGAACACCGGGGAGCTGTTTTTT.

This clone was seen once. V and J are TRBV5-8 and TRBJ2-3; 8 bases are shared with TRBD1. The V gene end was trimmed by 4 bases and the J gene end by 4 bases; junction bases not matched to a gene: 14. The CDR3 contains 17 residues. Germline V gives CDR1 SGHTS, CDR2 YDEGEE. CDR3 coding DNA: TGTGCCAGCAGCGGACCACAGGGGGTCTTTGTTGCAGATACGCAGTATTTT. This sequence encodes CASSGPQGVFVADTQYF.

The chain carries TRBV4-1 and TRBJ2-7; 10 nucleotides align to TRBD1. There are 16 residues in the CDR3. The trim removed 2 bases at V and 3 bases at J, leaving 7 bases unmatched. Germline CDR1 is MGHRA and CDR2 is YSYEKL. CDR3 residues: CASSQLRTGGSYEQYF. In DNA, the CDR3 is TGCGCCAGCAGCCAACTACGGACAGGGGGGAGCTACGAGCAGTACTTC.

This chain uses TRBV14 with TRBJ2-3; TRBD2 matches 11 bases. The CDR3 has 17 amino acids. The ends lost 2 bases at V and 0 bases at J; junction bases unmatched: 4. In germline, CDR1 is SGHDN, CDR2 FVKESK. CDR3 protein: CASSQLTSGTSTDTQYF. DNA of the CDR3: TGTGCCAGCAGCCAATTGACTAGCGGGACAAGCACAGATACGCAGTATTTT.

The gene calls are TRBV7-2 and TRBJ2-7; the D is unclear. V shed 4 bases and J shed 2 bases, with 18 bases lying between them. Germline assignment: CDR1 SGHTA and CDR2 FQGNSA. The CDR3 loop spans 16 amino acids. CDR3 residues: CASSSSGVGEPYEQYF. The CDR3 DNA follows: TGTGCCAGCAGCTCCTCTGGGGTTGGGGAACCCTACGAGCAGTACTTC.

The J gene is TRBJ1-1, the V gene TRBV7-3, with D hard to call. CDR3 size: 16 residues. V lost 2 bases, J lost 0 bases, and 13 bases lay in between. From germline, CDR1 is SGHTA and CDR2 FQGTGA. The CDR3 region is CASSLGGPGMNTEAFF. The CDR3 region has the DNA TGTGCCAGCAGCTTAGGAGGGCCGGGGATGAACACTGAAGCTTTCTTT. Using reference TRBV7-3 and TRBJ1-1 for the parts outside the CDR3, the full variable domain is GAGVSQTPSNKVTEKGKYVELRCDPISGHTALYWYRQSLGQGPEFLIYFQGTGAADDSGLPNDRFFAVRPEGSVSTLKIQRTERGDSAVYLCASSLGGPGMNTEAFFGQGTRLTVV.